The next 17 T cell receptor beta chains were all read from a single sample in a study of blood T cell repertoires in COVID-19. The assay was immunoSEQ multiplex PCR, and TCRdb's table has in-frame clones only and misses some. The sample shows more than 65,000 clones, 90% to 95% of them seen only once. Material: peripheral blood. The receptors originated from a human donor in a cohort sampled during active COVID-19.

CDR3 nucleotides: TGTGCCAGCAGCTACGGACAGGGTGGGGGCTACACCTTC. Protein product: CASSYGQGGGYTF. This rearrangement joins TRBV3-1 (or the pseudogene TRBV3-2) to TRBJ1-2; the match to TRBD1 covers 8 bases. The CDR3 extends over 13 amino acids. V lost 5 bases to trimming and J lost 8 bases; unmatched junction nucleotides: 7. Per germline, CDR1 LGHDT and CDR2 YNNKEL (reference sequence).

This chain uses TRBV3-1 (or the pseudogene TRBV3-2) with TRBJ2-7; TRBD2 matches 8 bases. The CDR3 has 16 residues. V trimming: 6 bases; J trimming: 7 bases; junction bases outside the gene matches: 17. The germline V gene has CDR1 LGHDT and CDR2 YNNKEL (reference sequence). In nucleotides, the CDR3 is TGTGCCAGCAGTCAAACGGGGCAACTAGCGGCGGGGGAGCAGTACTTC. Translating it yields CASSQTGQLAAGEQYF.

The genes are TRBV29-1 and TRBJ1-1, with 8 bases matching TRBD1. With 7 bases clipped from V and 1 base from J, the junction kept 5 bases outside the gene matches. The CDR3 is made up of 13 amino acids. The germline V gene encodes CDR1 SQVTM and CDR2 ANQGSEA. In DNA, the CDR3 is TGCAGCGCACCGACAGGGGAGAACACTGAAGCTTTCTTT. Protein sequence: CSAPTGENTEAFF. Complete variable domain (other parts from reference TRBV29-1 and TRBJ1-1): SAVISQKPSRDICQRGTSLTIQCQVDSQVTMMFWYRQQPGQSLTLIATANQGSEATYESGFVIDKFPISRPNLTFSTLTVSNMSPEDSSIYLCSAPTGENTEAFFGQGTRLTVV.

The chain is built from TRBV27 and TRBJ2-3; 9 bases fit TRBD2. Germline V gene data show CDR1 as MNHEY and CDR2 as SMNVEV (reference sequence). CDR3 length equals 16 residues. Unmatched junction bases numbered 8, after V lost 2 bases and J lost 5 bases. The CDR3 spells CASSLVRGGAGDTQYF. CDR3 DNA: TGTGCCAGCAGTTTAGTACGCGGGGGGGCAGGAGATACGCAGTATTTT.

This chain links TRBV9 with TRBJ1-2; 11 positions match TRBD1. The germline V gene has CDR1 SGDLS and CDR2 YYNGEE. V was pared by 4 bases and J by 5 bases, with 13 bases of the junction left unmatched. The CDR3 consists of 17 residues. CDR3 in DNA: TGTGCCAGCAGCACCTCGGACAGGGGGCCCCTAGGGTATGGCTACACCTTC. It translates to CASSTSDRGPLGYGYTF.

Only one count was recorded for this clone. The chain is built from TRBV28 and TRBJ2-7; D possibly corresponds to TRBD1 (6 bases). Between the trimmed V and J ends, which lost 1 base and 5 bases, there was a span of 12 bases. The CDR3 totals 14 residues. Germline V gene data show CDR1 as MDHEN and CDR2 as SYDVKM. For the CDR3, the DNA is TGTGCCAGCAGTTTATACCACAGGGTCCACGAGCAGTACTTC. Translated, it gives CASSLYHRVHEQYF.

This chain links TRBV7-2 with TRBJ2-7, with TRBD2 identical over 13 bases. With 5 bases clipped from V and 2 bases from J, the junction kept 6 bases outside the gene matches. The CDR3 extends over 16 amino acids. Germline-derived CDR1 and CDR2 are SGHTA and FQGNSA. The CDR3 sequence is CASSRTSGGLTYEQYF. In DNA, the CDR3 is TGTGCCAGCAGCCGGACTAGCGGGGGCCTCACCTACGAGCAGTACTTC.

The rearrangement uses TRBV9 and TRBJ1-5; 8 positions match TRBD1. The V gene's germline CDR1 is SGDLS and CDR2 YYNGEE. Trimming took 5 bases from V and 2 from J; bases not matched to a gene: 6. This CDR3 spans 15 amino acids. In DNA, the CDR3 is TGTGCCAGCAGGGCTGACAGGGGAGGCAATCAGCCCCAGCATTTT. Residues: CASRADRGGNQPQHF.

The V and J genes are TRBV4-1 and TRBJ1-3, with a possible D match to TRBD1 (6 bases). The CDR3 covers 16 residues. Germline loops: CDR1 MGHRA, CDR2 YSYEKL. Trimming removed 6 bases from V and 0 bases from J, with 15 bases in between. CDR3 in amino acids: CASSLHREISGNTIYF. The CDR3 region has the DNA TGCGCCAGCAGTTTACACAGGGAGATCTCTGGAAACACCATATATTTT.

The gene calls are TRBV9 and TRBJ1-1, with D possibly TRBD1 on 6 matching bases. The CDR3 totals 19 residues. Trimming shortened V by 4 bases and J by 0 bases, and 25 bases separated the two germline ends. Germline lookup yields CDR1 SGDLS and CDR2 YYNGEE. In DNA form, the CDR3 reads TGTGCCAGCAGCTCCCAAGCGGGGGGCGTCCGCCCTATGAACACTGAAGCTTTCTTT. It yields the protein CASSSQAGGVRPMNTEAFF.

The rearrangement uses TRBV13 and TRBJ2-1; D is perhaps TRBD1 (5 bases). Germline CDR1 reads PRHDT; CDR2 reads FYEKMQ (reference sequence). Trimming pared 5 bases from V and 0 bases from J, leaving 14 bases between. This CDR3 spans 16 amino acids. The chain's CDR3 is CASSTGQLGSYNEQFF. In nucleotides, the CDR3 is TGTGCCAGCAGCACTGGACAACTCGGCTCCTACAATGAGCAGTTCTTC.

This chain links TRBV9 with TRBJ2-6; TRBD1 aligns across 7 bases. The germline gives CDR1 SGDLS, CDR2 YYNGEE. Losses at the gene ends were 0 bases for V and 2 bases for J; bases not matched to a gene: 5. The CDR3 length is 17 residues. The CDR3 here is CASSVGRGYAGANVLTF. The CDR3 DNA follows: TGTGCCAGCAGCGTAGGCAGGGGGTATGCTGGGGCCAACGTCCTGACTTTC.

This chain uses TRBV27 with TRBJ2-7, with 10 bases identical to TRBD1. After removal of 1 base from V and 7 bases from J, the junction contained 10 bases not matched to a gene. Germline V CDR1 and CDR2: MNHEY, SMNVEV (reference sequence). The CDR3 consists of 16 residues. The CDR3: CASSLWGTGADLEQYF. CDR3 nucleotide sequence: TGTGCCAGCAGTTTATGGGGGACAGGGGCAGACCTAGAGCAGTACTTC.

J is TRBJ1-2 and V is TRBV4-1; D not certain. The CDR3 length is 13 residues. V dropped 1 base and J dropped 1 base, with 4 bases sitting between them. CDR1 and CDR2 (germline): MGHRA, YSYEKL. The CDR3, as DNA: TGCGCCAGCAGCCAAGGTAATAACTATGGCTACACCTTC. This translates into CASSQGNNYGYTF.

The genes are TRBV19 and TRBJ1-5; TRBD1 aligns across 9 bases. Germline-derived CDR1 and CDR2 are LNHDA and SQIVND (reference sequence). Losses at the gene ends were 3 bases for V and 15 bases for J; bases not matched to a gene: 9. The CDR3 covers 13 residues. CDR3 nucleotides: TGTGCCAGTAGTATGAGTTTGGAGGACAGGGGGCATTTT. It is translated as CASSMSLEDRGHF.

The chain has TRBV7-8 and TRBJ1-1; 10 bases fit TRBD1. The CDR3 is 15 residues long. Germline-derived CDR1 and CDR2 are SGHVS and FQNEAQ. The V and J ends lost 6 bases and 4 bases, in that order; junction bases with no gene match: 8. The CDR3 nucleotides are TGTGCCAGCAGACGAGGGACAGGGGCGGTCACTGAAGCTTTCTTT. Its protein product is CASRRGTGAVTEAFF. Full variable domain (missing parts from reference TRBV7-8 and TRBJ1-1): GAGVSQSPRYKVAKRGQDVALRCDPISGHVSLFWYQQALGQGPEFLTYFQNEAQLDKSGLPSDRFFAERPEGSVSTLKIQRTQQEDSAVYLCASRRGTGAVTEAFFGQGTRLTVV.

This clone was seen only once. The chain couples TRBV14 to TRBJ2-7; 7 bases map to TRBD1. V was clipped by 5 bases and J by 6 bases; unmatched bases: 4. Germline V gives CDR1 SGHDN, CDR2 FVKESK. This CDR3 contains 12 residues. CDR3 sequence (DNA): TGTGCCAGCAGCGTAACAGGGGCCGAGCAGTACTTC. Amino acid sequence: CASSVTGAEQYF.